Given below is one TCR beta chain in context. From germline, CDR1 is MNHEY and CDR2 SMNVEV (reference sequence). There are 15 residues in the CDR3. Trimming cost V 6 bases and J 3 bases; bases outside gene matches: 4. These data originate in a study of blood T cell repertoires in COVID-19. Study-level information: PBMCs, B-cell-depleted T cells, or T cells were the source of the cDNA or gDNA that made up the material.

Original handling: From reference gene primer amplification, estimates of nucleated cell counts were derived. The table came from immunoSEQ multiplex PCR; TCRdb's copy has only in-frame clones and leaves some out. The D gene and trimming were derived from the DNA, and the V and J assignments and clone size from that table. Found here are about 210,000 clones, 85% of them singletons; the top ten hold roughly 5.3%. Patients in Seattle were enrolled during active infection, then followed longitudinally. Specimen: peripheral blood. This receptor was taken from a man aged 50 to 59 with COVID-19, enrolled during active disease. The V gene is TRBV27, the J gene TRBJ2-5; 13 bases are a match to TRBD2. The CDR3 sequence is CASSPGTSGKETQYF. The CDR3 coding sequence is TGTGCCAGCAGCCCCGGGACTAGCGGGAAAGAGACCCAGTACTTC.